This entry features one T cell receptor beta chain sequence. The sample is drawn from a study of blood T cell repertoires in COVID-19. Study background: Italy, Spain and the United States were the sources of the convalescent and acute COVID-19 samples. T cells, B-cell-depleted T cells, or PBMCs supplied cDNA or gDNA.

In the original processing: Amplification of reference gene primers provided the estimated nucleated cell counts. Repertoires were generated with immunoSEQ multiplex PCR, while TCRdb's copy carries only in-frame clones and drops some. The V and J calls and the clone size are those of that table, but D and trimming were determined from the DNA. The table shows about 310,000 clones, with over 75% occurring only once. V shed 0 bases and J shed 9 bases, with 16 bases lying between them. The germline V gene encodes CDR1 SGHDN and CDR2 FVKESK. The length of the CDR3 is 15 residues. This chain joins TRBV14 and TRBJ2-3; a weak D match, TRBD2 (5 bases). The source is a man between 45 and 60 years old with active or convalescent COVID-19. Sequencing was carried out using peripheral blood. DNA for the CDR3: TGTGCCAGCAGCCAAGAGGAGGCCCGGGTGGGGACGCAGTATTTT. This sequence encodes CASSQEEARVGTQYF.